This T cell receptor (beta chain) was captured in a study of blood T cell repertoires in COVID-19. Study-wide background: T cells, B-cell-depleted T cells, or PBMCs provided the cDNA or gDNA that served as material.

Germline loops: CDR1 SGHNT, CDR2 YYREEE (reference sequence). The J segment lost 5 bases and the V segment lost 1 base, leaving 10 bases of the junction unmatched. There are 17 residues in the CDR3. Clones were sequenced by immunoSEQ multiplex PCR, and TCRdb holds only the in-frame ones, with some missing. Of some 200,000 clones listed, around 82% are singletons. V usage is TRBV5-4 and J usage is TRBJ2-1; 9 bases match TRBD2. The receptor was isolated from a human donor with acute or convalescent COVID-19. The donor label of this sample is uncertain. Sequencing was done on a sample of peripheral blood. The CDR3 protein is CASSLPLAGSMNNEQFF. The CDR3 DNA reads as TGTGCCAGCAGCTTGCCCCTAGCGGGGTCAATGAACAATGAGCAGTTCTTC.